The rows below give T cell receptor beta chains drawn from one sample of a study of low-dose radiotherapy and immunotherapy resistance in tumors. TCRdb processed the reads anew with MiXCR; each CDR3 protein has one entry. The table includes roughly 95,000 distinct CDR3 sequences, approximately 22% detected once. This material consisted of PBMCs, taken after low-dose radiotherapy plus immunotherapy. These receptors were collected from a female donor with ovarian cancer. The CDR3 runs from the conserved cysteine through the conserved F or W. The D gene is left open where the match is weak. Part of the rows lack a size; the others show once, few, many or a class for expanded clones.

V gene	J gene	clone size	D gene	CDR3 DNA	CDR3 protein
TRBV7-2	TRBJ1-5	many	NA	TGTGCCAGCAGCTTAGACGGGGGTGGCAATCAGCCCCAGCATTTT	CASSLDGGGNQPQHF
TRBV6-2/TRBV6-3	TRBJ1-2	many	NA	TGTGCCAGCAGAGCTCGAATGACAGCTAACTATGGCTACACCTTC	CASRARMTANYGYTF
TRBV18	TRBJ1-1	many	NA	TGTGCCAGCTCACCCTCTAAGGCAGCAGTCACTGAAGCTTTCTTT	CASSPSKAAVTEAFF
TRBV29-1	TRBJ2-4	many	NA	TGCAGCGTTGAAGATCCAGGACGGGACATTCAGTACTTC	CSVEDPGRDIQYF
TRBV6-2/TRBV6-3	TRBJ1-3	NA	TRBD1	TGTGCCAGCAGTTTGGACAGGGGGGCAAACACCATATATTTT	CASSLDRGANTIYF
TRBV18	TRBJ2-3	NA	TRBD2	TGTGCCAGCTCACGGATCCGGGACTACCCCCCAGATACGCAGTATTTT	CASSRIRDYPPDTQYF
TRBV30	TRBJ2-3	many	TRBD2	TGTGCCTGGGGGCTAGCGGGAGATACGCAGTATTTT	CAWGLAGDTQYF
TRBV12-3/TRBV12-4	TRBJ2-7	few	TRBD1	TGTGCCAGCAGTGCACAGACAGGGGTACCCGCCTACGAGCAGTACTTC	CASSAQTGVPAYEQYF
TRBV7-9	TRBJ1-6	many	TRBD1	TGTGCCAGCAGCTTAGCGGGACAGCCAGGGTCACCCCTCCACTTT	CASSLAGQPGSPLHF
TRBV5-3	TRBJ2-1	NA	TRBD2	TGTGCCAGCAGCCCGAAGCGAGGACTAGCGGGGGGCTGTACCTCCTACAATGAGCAGTTCTTC	CASSPKRGLAGGCTSYNEQFF